This TCR beta chain originates from a study of identical twins (dated by TCRdb to the mid-2010s). Regarding the research as a whole: The study deep-sequenced TCR alpha and beta repertoires from monozygotic twins, unrelated adults of various ages and cord blood to test whether fetal clonotypes persist. To rule out contamination, the twin experiments were replicated at different times with different library preparation protocols.

The library was generated by 5' RACE. Sequencing instrument: Illumina HiSeq 2000. Template switching added a universal primer binding site, and the final cDNA carried a unique molecular identifier that allowed TCR cDNA molecules to be counted accurately. Specific primers in the conserved constant-segment region were used to synthesize first-strand cDNA for the TCR alpha and beta chains. To control for contamination, each cDNA library was double barcoded with a SMART-Mk sample barcode plus Illumina barcodes. TruSeq adapter sequences and Illumina sample barcodes were added in two successive PCR steps. The TCR alpha and beta cDNA libraries were sequenced on the Illumina HiSeq platform using custom primers. Per the source publication's procedure: MiGEC was used to process raw reads and extract unique molecular identifiers, and MiXCR was used to find CDR3 positions. Recombination models were inferred per individual with the repgenHMM and IGoR tools using an EM algorithm. The analysis of shared clonotypes was done with the tcR package in R, with sharing normalized by the product of cloneset sizes. To study raw recombination free of thymic and clonal selection effects, out-of-frame nonproductive sequences were analyzed. TCRdb redid the processing of the public reads, applying fastp at Q25 and MiXCR, and retained in-frame beta chains. CDR3 protein duplicates are merged, each entry listing the most common genes and DNA. None of the V and J calls come from the authors' own analysis; TCRdb made them. The sample table holds more than 1.5 million distinct CDR3 sequences, of which under 35% were seen once. The ten largest make up 0.25% to 0.3% of the sample.

Paper-wide results and their limitations: Invariant T cells such as MAIT and iNKT could partly confound zero-insertion analyses, although diverse VJ usage argued against such confounding for most clonotypes. Conclusions relied on cross-sectional statistical analysis, since the same donors could not be followed over many years. Compared with coincidental sharing between unrelated individuals, out-of-frame TCR alpha sequences shared between twins had an excess of sequences with low generation probability. Recombination models systematically underestimated out-of-frame TCR alpha sharing in monozygotic twins but agreed with sharing between unrelated individuals. Fewer insertions were carried by abundant cord blood beta clonotypes, a similar but weaker trend appeared in young adult naive repertoires, and no such trend appeared in memory repertoires. The excess sharing between twins in beta out-of-frame sequences was weaker because fewer shared sequences reduced the signal-to-noise ratio.

From V the trimming removes 6 bases and from J it removes 1 base, while the gene matches leave 17 bases of the junction unaccounted for. Looking up the germline V gene (reference sequence) yields CDR1 DFQATT and CDR2 SNEGSKA. The CDR3 measures 17 amino acids from cysteine to phenylalanine. The CDR3 DNA has 51 bases and is translated from base 1. Every donor in the study was a healthy Caucasian. This clonotype was picked up a small number of times. Its target antigen remains unknown. Base quality data are lacking; no much larger clone is found one base away. What was sequenced was cord blood. The chain employs TRBV20-1 and TRBJ1-2, with TRBD1 matching 7 junction bases. This TCR derives from a newborn girl in good health. The CDR3 region: CSAQPRDSNLLNYGYTF. The nucleotides are TGCAGTGCCCAACCACGGGACAGTAACCTACTTAACTATGGCTACACCTTC.